These 14 T cell receptor beta chains share one sample of origin, sequenced in a study of blood T cell repertoires in COVID-19. Clones were read by immunoSEQ multiplex PCR, and TCRdb kept only the in-frame ones, dropping some. The sample records some 390,000 clones, about 87% being singletons. The sample was peripheral blood. The source of these receptors is an older woman with COVID-19, enrolled during active disease.

J is TRBJ2-3 and V is TRBV5-1; maybe TRBD2 (7 bases). The CDR3 totals 15 residues. V was clipped by 0 bases and J by 3 bases, with 11 bases between them. Germline lookup yields CDR1 SGHRS and CDR2 YFSETQ. CDR3 in amino acids: CASSLGAGATDTQYF. In DNA, the CDR3 is TGCGCCAGCAGCTTGGGGGCGGGGGCGACAGATACGCAGTATTTT.

The chain carries TRBV3-1 (or the pseudogene TRBV3-2) and TRBJ2-1, with a tentative D call TRBD2 (5 bases). CDR1 is LGHDT and CDR2 is YNNKEL in the germline V gene (reference sequence). CDR3 length: 15 residues. Trimming left V 4 bases short and J 5 bases short, with 15 bases between. CDR3 in DNA: TGTGCCAGCAGCCTCATTCTCGGAGGAAACAATGAGCAGTTCTTC. Translation gives CASSLILGGNNEQFF.

The chain is built from TRBV6-1 and TRBJ1-1; D may be TRBD1 (5 bases). Germline-derived CDR1 and CDR2 are MNHNS and SASEGT. With 8 bases removed from V and 0 bases from J, the gap between germline ends came to 13 bases. The CDR3 is 14 amino acids. This CDR3 is CASGRQYMNTEAFF. The DNA of the CDR3 is TGTGCCAGCGGCCGACAGTACATGAACACTGAAGCTTTCTTT.

V gene TRBV2 combines with J gene TRBJ1-2, with TRBD1 identical over 8 bases. The length of the CDR3 is 15 residues. V shed 2 bases, J shed 10 bases, and the junction held 12 bases outside the gene matches. The germline gives CDR1 SNHLY, CDR2 FYNNEI. For the CDR3, the DNA is TGTGCCAGCAGTGAACCGAGACAGGGGTTGGGTTACTACACCTTC. Translated: CASSEPRQGLGYYTF.

This chain links TRBV3-1 (or the pseudogene TRBV3-2) with TRBJ1-2; 10 nucleotides agree with TRBD1. With 8 bases clipped from V and 7 bases from J, the junction kept 4 bases outside the gene matches. This CDR3 has 12 amino acids. Germline CDR1 reads LGHDT; CDR2 reads YNNKEL (reference sequence). The DNA of the CDR3 is TGTGCCAGCCGACAGGGGGCTTTTGGCTACACCTTC. This gives the protein CASRQGAFGYTF.

The chain employs TRBV7-8 and TRBJ2-1, with 13 bases aligning to TRBD2. Germline CDR1 reads SGHVS; CDR2 reads FQNEAQ. The V segment lost 3 bases and the J segment 5 bases; nucleotides outside the gene matches: 7. CDR3 size: 17 residues. CDR3 sequence reads: CASSFDRTSGGDNEQFF. In nucleotides, the CDR3 is TGTGCCAGCAGCTTTGACCGAACTAGCGGGGGGGACAATGAGCAGTTCTTC.

The rearrangement links TRBV18 to TRBJ1-5; D is unresolved. Germline loops: CDR1 KGHSH, CDR2 LQKENI. Trimming took 2 bases from V and 3 from J, leaving 8 bases between them. This CDR3 spans 14 amino acids. The CDR3 is CASSPAFNNQPQHF. Written as DNA, the CDR3 is TGTGCCAGCTCACCAGCGTTCAACAATCAGCCCCAGCATTTT. The variable domain in full, with the rest retrieved from reference TRBV18 and TRBJ1-5, is NAGVMQNPRHLVRRRGQEARLRCSPMKGHSHVYWYRQLPEEGLKFMVYLQKENIIDESGMPKERFSAEFPKEGPSILRIQQVVRGDSAAYFCASSPAFNNQPQHFGDGTRLSIL.

The V and J genes are TRBV5-1 and TRBJ2-5, with TRBD1 matching over 7 bases. Unmatched junction bases numbered 6, after V lost 2 bases and J lost 2 bases. CDR1 is SGHRS, CDR2 YFSETQ, per germline. This CDR3 has 15 amino acids. CDR3 DNA sequence: TGCGCCAGCAGCTTTGGGCCGGGACAGCAAGAGACCCAGTACTTC. Translating it yields CASSFGPGQQETQYF.

The rearrangement joins TRBV24-1 to TRBJ2-3; 8 positions agree with TRBD1. The junction had 7 bases not matched to a gene; V was cut back by 2 bases and J by 1 base. Germline-derived CDR1 and CDR2 are KGHDR and SFDVKD. The CDR3 extends over 17 amino acids. CDR3 region: CATSDSSGTGRTDTQYF. The CDR3 DNA sequence: TGTGCCACCAGTGATTCCTCCGGGACAGGACGCACAGATACGCAGTATTTT.

The chain employs TRBV5-5 and TRBJ1-4; possible D gene TRBD1, 6 bases. The CDR3 is made up of 14 amino acids. The germline V gene has CDR1 SGHKS and CDR2 YYEKEE (reference sequence). V dropped 4 bases and J dropped 1 base, with 8 bases sitting between them. The CDR3 nucleotides are TGTGCCAGCAGCCCGACAGGAACTAATGAAAAACTGTTTTTT. It is translated as CASSPTGTNEKLFF.

The rearrangement links TRBV28 to TRBJ2-6, with D hard to call. The CDR3 loop spans 14 amino acids. From germline, CDR1 is MDHEN and CDR2 SYDVKM. Trimming stripped 1 base from V and 4 bases from J, with 5 bases between. Written as DNA, the CDR3 is TGTGCCAGCAGTTTATCATCCGGGGCCAACGTCCTGACTTTC. As protein: CASSLSSGANVLTF.

The chain couples TRBV15 to TRBJ2-6; no firm D call. CDR1 LNHNV and CDR2 YYDKDF come from the germline V gene (reference sequence). There are 19 residues in the CDR3. With 8 bases removed from V and 4 bases from J, the gap between germline ends came to 27 bases. This CDR3 reads CATSSEEEIRLPGANVLTF. The CDR3 coding sequence is TGTGCCACCTCAAGTGAGGAAGAGATTCGACTCCCCGGGGCCAACGTCCTGACTTTC.

The chain has TRBV7-8 and TRBJ2-5; TRBD2 agrees at 9 bases. Germline CDR1 and CDR2: SGHVS and FQNEAQ. The ends lost 8 bases at V and 5 bases at J; junction bases unmatched: 6. The CDR3 is 13 amino acids. For the CDR3, the DNA is TGTGCCAGCCAGATAGCGGGGGCGGAGACCCAGTACTTC. This codes for CASQIAGAETQYF.

The genes are TRBV7-3 and TRBJ2-7; no clear D. Germline CDR1 is SGHTA and CDR2 is FQGTGA. The CDR3 length is 18 residues. Trimming pared 2 bases from V and 3 bases from J, leaving 23 bases between. Here the CDR3 reads CASSLDPVNRPLIYEQYF. CDR3 DNA: TGTGCCAGCAGCTTAGATCCCGTGAACAGACCATTGATCTACGAGCAGTACTTC.